This T cell receptor beta chain stems from a study of T cell responses to AZD1222 COVID-19 vaccine. Whole-study findings and limits: Regions 160-218 and 743-854 dominated among vaccine-associated CD4 TCRs spanning spike.

Sequenced by immunoSEQ multiplex PCR; TCRdb stores in-frame clones only, minus some. The sample lists under 150,000 clones; 90% were seen once. Comment on this clone: The target antigen is unknown.

CDR1 is ENHRY and CDR2 is SYGVKD in the germline V gene. With 4 bases removed from V and 1 base from J, the gap between germline ends came to 7 bases. This CDR3 is built from 13 residues. The clonotype comes from an adult who received the AZD1222 COVID-19 vaccine. The starting material was peripheral blood, obtained 28 days after the second AZD1222 dose. The J gene is TRBJ1-1, the V gene TRBV10-3, with D hard to call. CDR3 sequence reads: CAISVRANTEAFF. The CDR3 nucleotides read TGTGCCATCAGTGTTAGGGCGAACACTGAAGCTTTCTTT.